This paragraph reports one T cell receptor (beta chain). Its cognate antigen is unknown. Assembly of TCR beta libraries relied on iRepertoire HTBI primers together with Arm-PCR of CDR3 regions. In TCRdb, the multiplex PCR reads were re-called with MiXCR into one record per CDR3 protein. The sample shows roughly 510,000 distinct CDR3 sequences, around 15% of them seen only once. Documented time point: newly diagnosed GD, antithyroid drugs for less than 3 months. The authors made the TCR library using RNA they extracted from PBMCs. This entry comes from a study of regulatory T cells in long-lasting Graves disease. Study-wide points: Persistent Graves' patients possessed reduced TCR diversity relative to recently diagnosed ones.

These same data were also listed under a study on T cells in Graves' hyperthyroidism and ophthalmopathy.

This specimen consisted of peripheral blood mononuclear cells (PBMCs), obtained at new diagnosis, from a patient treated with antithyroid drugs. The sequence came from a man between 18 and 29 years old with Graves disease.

CDR3 sequence: CASSLVPTSGGYNEQFF. In nucleotides, the CDR3 is TGTGCCAGCAGCTTAGTTCCAACTAGCGGGGGCTACAATGAGCAGTTCTTC. The V gene is TRBV11-2, the J gene TRBJ2-1, with 11 positions matching TRBD2. V lost 1 base, J lost 3 bases, and 5 bases stayed unmatched. CDR3 length: 17 residues. Germline-derived CDR1 and CDR2 are SGHAT and FQNNGV.